The 32 T cell receptor beta chains given below trace back to one sample, sequenced in a study of blood T cells in healthy people across ages. A second PCR, run for about 6 to 11 cycles, used a sample-barcoded 5' primer plus a J-beta primer mix. TCRdb fed the 5' RACE reads into MiXCR, producing one record per CDR3 protein. Of about 1 million distinct CDR3 sequences in the sample, more than 40% were seen once. The specimen was blood. Receptor source: an older woman in good health.

This clonotype was counted only a few times. V usage is TRBV28 and J usage is TRBJ1-2; D is ambiguous. With 8 bases removed from V and 3 bases from J, the gap between germline ends came to 10 bases. CDR3 length equals 12 residues. The germline V gene has CDR1 MDHEN and CDR2 SYDVKM. CDR3 in DNA: TGTGCCAGCCTGGGGTCAGACTATGGCTACACCTTC. As protein: CASLGSDYGYTF.

This clonotype was seen more than once but under ten times. The chain couples TRBV7-2 to TRBJ2-4; 12 nucleotides match TRBD2. Germline V CDR1 and CDR2: SGHTA, FQGNSA. The CDR3 contains 19 residues. After removal of 1 base from V and 1 base from J, the junction contained 8 bases not matched to a gene. The CDR3 is CASSLEASGRAWAKNIQYF. For the CDR3, the DNA is TGTGCCAGCAGCTTAGAGGCTAGCGGGAGGGCCTGGGCCAAAAACATTCAGTACTTC.

The chain employs TRBV5-5 and TRBJ2-1; D is undetermined. The germline V and J ends were trimmed by 0 bases and 0 bases, with 22 bases remaining between them. CDR1 is SGHKS, CDR2 YYEKEE, per germline (reference sequence). The CDR3 loop spans 20 amino acids. In nucleotides, the CDR3 is TGTGCCAGCAGCTTGGAATCAGTGCGTGTGATACTAAGCTCCTACAATGAGCAGTTCTTC. Translating gives CASSLESVRVILSSYNEQFF.

The rearrangement uses TRBV29-1 and TRBJ1-4; 8 positions agree with TRBD1. Trimming cost V 7 bases and J 8 bases; bases outside gene matches: 6. Germline assignment: CDR1 SQVTM and CDR2 ANQGSEA. CDR3 size: 12 residues. CDR3 amino acids: CSARTGREKLFF. CDR3 DNA: TGCAGCGCGAGGACAGGGAGGGAAAAACTGTTTTTT.

The chain combines TRBV20-1 with TRBJ2-7; 8 bases are a match to TRBD2. With V trimmed by 1 base and J by 9 bases, 20 bases remained unmatched. The CDR3 contains 17 residues. In germline, CDR1 is DFQATT, CDR2 SNEGSKA (reference sequence). CDR3 sequence: CSARASHTPGLVCGQYF. The CDR3 DNA is TGCAGTGCTAGAGCCTCACACACCCCGGGACTAGTTTGCGGGCAGTACTTC.

The J gene is TRBJ2-5, the V gene TRBV2; the D gene could be TRBD1 or TRBD2 (5 bases each). Trimming pared 8 bases from V and 6 bases from J, leaving 16 bases between. The CDR3 is 13 amino acids. Per germline, CDR1 SNHLY and CDR2 FYNNEI. The CDR3 DNA reads as TGTGCCAGCGGTGGGGTTGGGACGAAGACCCAGTACTTC. It yields the protein CASGGVGTKTQYF.

This chain joins TRBV2 and TRBJ1-3; 8 nucleotides match TRBD1. The CDR3 consists of 15 residues. Germline assignment: CDR1 SNHLY and CDR2 FYNNEI. With V trimmed by 6 bases and J by 4 bases, 8 bases remained unmatched. This CDR3 reads CASSAGQVMGNTIYF. CDR3 DNA sequence: TGTGCCAGCAGCGCGGGACAGGTTATGGGAAACACCATATATTTT.

As to this clonotype: Being one base from a much bigger clone, this may be a read error. The chain has TRBV5-1 and TRBJ2-5; D uncertain. This CDR3 comprises 14 residues. The germline V and J ends were trimmed by 6 bases and 0 bases, with 12 bases remaining between them. Germline values: CDR1 SGHRS, CDR2 YFSETQ. The CDR3 bases are TGCGCCAGCAACTCCGGACCGAACCAAGAGACCCAGTACTTC. Its translation is CASNSGPNQETQYF.

This clonotype was seen only once. The chain is built from TRBV28 and TRBJ1-1; tentatively, D is TRBD1 (5 bases). Germline V CDR1 and CDR2: MDHEN, SYDVKM. CDR3 length equals 15 residues. Trimming shortened V by 1 base and J by 1 base, and 10 bases separated the two germline ends. CDR3 residues: CASSLSAGRNTEAFF. Written as DNA, the CDR3 is TGTGCCAGCAGTTTATCGGCAGGGAGGAACACTGAAGCTTTCTTT.

The genes are TRBV2 and TRBJ2-1; weak D call: TRBD1 (5 bases). V lost 9 bases and J lost 5, with 11 bases in between. CDR3 length: 12 amino acids. The germline CDR1 and CDR2 sequences are SNHLY and FYNNEI. The CDR3 coding sequence is TGTGCCAGTGTGACAGAGAACAATGAGCAGTTCTTC. Protein product: CASVTENNEQFF.

This chain connects TRBV27 to TRBJ2-1; 8 bases map to TRBD2. The CDR3 totals 16 residues. CDR1 MNHEY and CDR2 SMNVEV come from the germline V gene (reference sequence). The V segment lost 5 bases and the J segment 4 bases; nucleotides outside the gene matches: 10. CDR3 DNA sequence: TGTGCCAGCAGTCACCTCACTAGCGGAGTTTACAATGAGCAGTTCTTC. This sequence encodes CASSHLTSGVYNEQFF.

The rearrangement links TRBV10-3 to TRBJ1-2; D uncertain. The CDR3 is 13 residues long. The germline CDR1 and CDR2 sequences are ENHRY and SYGVKD. The ends were cut back, 0 bases at V and 4 bases at J, with 6 bases in the middle. CDR3 bases: TGTGCCATCAGTGAGTCGTCAGGCTATGGCTACACCTTC. This translates into CAISESSGYGYTF.

A few counts support this clonotype. The rearrangement links TRBV27 to TRBJ2-5, with 10 bases that match TRBD2. The CDR3 runs to 15 residues. Germline V gene sequence: CDR1 MNHEY, CDR2 SMNVEV (reference sequence). V was pared by 4 bases and J by 4 bases, with 6 bases of the junction left unmatched. CDR3 in DNA: TGTGCCAGCAGTTCCCCTAGCGGGAGATCAGAGACCCAGTACTTC. Amino acids: CASSSPSGRSETQYF.

This clonotype was observed a handful of times. V is TRBV6-5 and J is TRBJ2-1; the match to TRBD2 covers 8 bases. The CDR3 length is 19 residues. Trimming at V came to 0 bases and at J to 0 bases, leaving 10 bases not matched to a gene. The germline V gene has CDR1 MNHEY and CDR2 SVGAGI. The CDR3 nucleotides are TGTGCCAGCAGTTACTCGACGATAGCGGGGACGAGCTCCTACAATGAGCAGTTCTTC. Translation gives CASSYSTIAGTSSYNEQFF.

Of note for this clonotype: A read error is possible here, since a much larger clone lies one base away. V is TRBV6-6 and J is TRBJ2-5; D remains unclear. CDR3 length equals 14 residues. The germline gives CDR1 MNHNY, CDR2 SVGAGI (reference sequence). The CDR3 bases are TGTGCCAGCAGTTACTCGCCGAGACAAGAGACCCAGAACTTC. Its protein is CASSYSPRQETQNF.

The chain joins TRBV6-1 to TRBJ1-3; D call uncertain. Germline values: CDR1 MNHNS, CDR2 SASEGT. This CDR3 is 15 amino acids long. Between the trimmed V and J ends, which lost 6 bases and 2 bases, there was a span of 14 bases. This CDR3 is CASRDRTGTGNTIYF. The CDR3 DNA reads TGTGCCAGCAGAGACCGGACTGGCACTGGAAACACCATATATTTT.

The V and J genes are TRBV5-1 and TRBJ2-1, with D perhaps TRBD1 or TRBD2 (5 bases each). Germline values: CDR1 SGHRS, CDR2 YFSETQ. CDR3 length: 14 residues. Trimming cost V 5 bases and J 2 bases, with 11 bases left between them. In nucleotides, the CDR3 is TGCGCCAGCAGGGGGGTGGGAGCCTACAATGAGCAGTTCTTC. Amino acid sequence: CASRGVGAYNEQFF.

The V call is TRBV20-1, the J call TRBJ1-5; D unresolved. The CDR3 runs to 14 residues. In germline, CDR1 is DFQATT, CDR2 SNEGSKA (reference sequence). Trimming left V 3 bases short and J 10 bases short, with 19 bases between. DNA of the CDR3: TGCAGTGCTAGCGAAGTCATTGGGAGTCATCCCCAGCATTTT. It yields the protein CSASEVIGSHPQHF.

The chain uses TRBV29-1 and TRBJ2-3, with TRBD1 matching over 9 bases. With 3 bases clipped from V and 8 bases from J, the junction kept 0 bases outside the gene matches. The CDR3 has 11 amino acids. CDR1 and CDR2 (germline): SQVTM, ANQGSEA. The CDR3 protein is CSVETGGTQYF. The CDR3 region has the DNA TGCAGCGTTGAGACAGGGGGTACGCAGTATTTT.

The V call is TRBV20-1, the J call TRBJ2-5; 8 bases are a match to TRBD1. This CDR3 has 17 residues. The junction had 26 bases not matched to a gene; V was cut back by 6 bases and J by 11 bases. Germline CDR1 and CDR2: DFQATT and SNEGSKA (reference sequence). The CDR3 loop reads CSAPRDRGFQRGNEQYF. The CDR3 nucleotides are TGCAGTGCGCCACGCGACAGGGGTTTTCAAAGGGGGAATGAGCAGTACTTC.

Points on this clonotype: This may arise from a read error, as a much more abundant clone is one base away. The CDR3 DNA reads as TGTGCCGGCAGCTCAACAGGGGGCAATGAGCAGTTCTTC. Protein sequence: CAGSSTGGNEQFF. The genes are TRBV7-7 and TRBJ2-7, with 8 nucleotides matching TRBD1. The DNA matches TRBJ2-1 better at its end, which makes the J call doubtful. The CDR3 length is 13 residues. Germline V gene lookup returns CDR1 SSHAT and CDR2 FNYEAQ (reference sequence).

In this sample, this clonotype turned up a few times. The chain combines TRBV9 with TRBJ2-3; D not certain. The V gene lost 0 bases and the J gene lost 6 bases, with 8 bases spanning the gap. Germline V gene data show CDR1 as SGDLS and CDR2 as YYNGEE. There are 13 residues in the CDR3. The CDR3 DNA sequence: TGTGCCAGCAGCGTAGAGAGCGTGGATACGCAGTATTTT. It encodes CASSVESVDTQYF. Using reference TRBV9 and TRBJ2-3 for the parts outside the CDR3, the full variable domain is DSGVTQTPKHLITATGQRVTLRCSPRSGDLSVYWYQQSLDQGLQFLIQYYNGEERAKGNILERFSAQQFPDLHSELNLSSLELGDSALYFCASSVESVDTQYFGPGTRLTVL.

The chain is built from TRBV5-1 and TRBJ2-4; 10 bases are a match to TRBD2. V lost 5 bases and J lost 1; bases outside the gene matches: 6. From germline, CDR1 is SGHRS and CDR2 YFSETQ. This CDR3 has 16 amino acids. The CDR3 DNA is TGCGCCAGCAGTCTCACTAGCGGGATGGCCAAAAACATTCAGTACTTC. Its protein is CASSLTSGMAKNIQYF.

This chain connects TRBV3-1 to TRBJ1-5, with TRBD1 matching 7 bases. After removal of 0 bases from V and 0 bases from J, the junction contained 11 bases not matched to a gene. The CDR3 runs to 19 residues. The V gene's germline CDR1 is LGHDT and CDR2 YNNKEL (reference sequence). The CDR3 bases are TGTGCCAGCAGCCAAGATCCGACAGGGAAGGGAGCTAGCAATCAGCCCCAGCATTTT. Translation: CASSQDPTGKGASNQPQHF.

This chain connects TRBV4-2 to TRBJ2-5, with no clear D. Germline V gene data show CDR1 as LGHNA and CDR2 as YNFKEQ. Trimming shortened V by 0 bases and J by 2 bases, and 10 bases separated the two germline ends. The CDR3 is 15 residues long. DNA for the CDR3: TGTGCCAGCAGCCAAGATGCCGTGGGTCAAGAGACCCAGTACTTC. Translated: CASSQDAVGQETQYF.

CDR3 protein: CASSSQTGTGANVLTF. CDR3 DNA: TGTGCCAGCAGCTCCCAAACGGGTACTGGGGCCAACGTCCTGACTTTC. The chain carries TRBV7-2 and TRBJ2-6; D call uncertain. The V gene's germline CDR1 is SGHTA and CDR2 FQGNSA. CDR3 length: 16 residues. The V gene lost 4 bases and the J gene lost 2 bases, with 12 bases spanning the gap. The full variable domain, completed using reference TRBV7-2 and TRBJ2-6, is GAGVSQSPSNKVTEKGKDVELRCDPISGHTALYWYRQSLGQGLEFLIYFQGNSAPDKSGLPSDRFSAERTGGSVSTLTIQRTQQEDSAVYLCASSSQTGTGANVLTFGAGSRLTVL.

This clonotype was seen a few times. J is TRBJ2-1 and V is TRBV3-1; perhaps TRBD1 as D (5 bases). There are 14 residues in the CDR3. V gave up 0 bases and J gave up 7 bases, with 10 bases separating them. From germline, CDR1 is LGHDT and CDR2 YNNKEL (reference sequence). The CDR3 spells CASSQEPGFNEQFF. The DNA for the CDR3 is TGTGCCAGCAGCCAAGAACCAGGGTTTAATGAGCAGTTCTTC.

The V and J genes are TRBV5-1 and TRBJ2-3; 7 positions match TRBD2. Germline values: CDR1 SGHRS, CDR2 YFSETQ. Trimming cost V 0 bases and J 4 bases; bases outside gene matches: 14. This CDR3 region has 18 residues. The CDR3 region is CASSLVPQLARTPDTQYF. The CDR3 DNA sequence: TGCGCCAGCAGCTTGGTACCCCAACTAGCGAGGACACCAGATACGCAGTATTTT.

The V call is TRBV3-1, the J call TRBJ2-4; 12 bases align to TRBD1. The J call may be mistaken, given a closer DNA end match to TRBJ2-7. Germline lookup yields CDR1 LGHDT and CDR2 YNNKEL (reference sequence). The CDR3 loop spans 17 amino acids. The CDR3 nucleotides read TGTGCCAGCAGCCCTCTTATGGGACAGGGGGCTCCGTACGAGCAGTACTTC. Translated: CASSPLMGQGAPYEQYF.

The sample holds many counts of this clonotype. This sequence joins TRBV5-1 and TRBJ2-7, with 8 positions matching TRBD2. J gave up 2 bases and V 2 bases, and 3 bases lay outside the gene matches. Germline V gives CDR1 SGHRS, CDR2 YFSETQ. The CDR3 runs to 14 residues. In DNA, the CDR3 is TGCGCCAGCAGCTTTAGCGGGACTACCTACGAGCAGTACTTC. Its protein product is CASSFSGTTYEQYF.

V usage is TRBV20-1 and J usage is TRBJ2-1; 10 nucleotides line up with TRBD2. Trimming took 3 bases from V and 0 from J; bases not matched to a gene: 8. CDR3 length: 17 amino acids. The germline V gene has CDR1 DFQATT and CDR2 SNEGSKA (reference sequence). CDR3 sequence: CSARGPGLAHSYNEQFF. The CDR3 coding sequence is TGCAGTGCTAGGGGCCCGGGACTAGCGCACTCCTACAATGAGCAGTTCTTC.

This sequence joins TRBV4-1 and TRBJ2-7, with 10 bases that match TRBD1. This CDR3 has 15 amino acids. CDR1 MGHRA and CDR2 YSYEKL come from the germline V gene. With 3 bases clipped from V and 5 bases from J, the junction kept 7 bases outside the gene matches. CDR3 protein: CASSQSRDRGDEQYF. CDR3 DNA: TGCGCCAGCAGCCAGTCCCGGGACAGGGGCGACGAGCAGTACTTC.